This paragraph covers one TCR beta chain sequence. Cells designated naive CD8 were CD45RO-negative and were positively selected for CCR7, with terminally differentiated effector memory CD45RA+ cells excluded. This sample is part of a study of shared clonotypes between healthy human individuals. Some clones are missing from TCRdb's copy, which holds only in-frame ones; the method was immunoSEQ multiplex PCR. The sample yields roughly 590,000 clones, roughly 96% seen once. The CDR3 contains 15 residues. Germline assignment: CDR1 KGHSY and CDR2 FQNENV. Deletions cut 0 bases from V and 2 bases from J, with 8 bases between.

This TCR derives from a woman between 25 and 40 years old in good health. The material sequenced was naive CD8+ T cells sorted from blood. This chain joins TRBV16 and TRBJ2-4; TRBD1 might be the D (5 bases). The CDR3 loop is CASSQSSGSKNIQYF. The CDR3 coding sequence is TGTGCCAGCAGCCAATCATCAGGGTCCAAAAACATTCAGTACTTC. Variable domain in full (rest from reference TRBV16 and TRBJ2-4): GEEVAQTPKHLVRGEGQKAKLYCAPIKGHSYVFWYQQVLKNEFKFLISFQNENVFDETGMPKERFSAKCLPNSPCSLEIQATKLEDSAVYFCASSQSSGSKNIQYFGAGTRLSVL.